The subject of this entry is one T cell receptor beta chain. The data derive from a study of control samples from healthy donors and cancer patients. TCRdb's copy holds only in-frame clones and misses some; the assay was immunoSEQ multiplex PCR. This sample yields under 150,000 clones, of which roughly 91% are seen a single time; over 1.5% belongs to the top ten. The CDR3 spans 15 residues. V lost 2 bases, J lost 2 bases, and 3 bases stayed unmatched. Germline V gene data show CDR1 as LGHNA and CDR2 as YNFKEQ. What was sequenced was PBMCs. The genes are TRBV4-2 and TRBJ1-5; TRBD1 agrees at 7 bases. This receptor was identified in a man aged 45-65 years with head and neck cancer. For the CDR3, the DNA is TGTGCCAGCAGCCAATTTGGACAGGGCAATCAGCCCCAGCATTTT. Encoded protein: CASSQFGQGNQPQHF.